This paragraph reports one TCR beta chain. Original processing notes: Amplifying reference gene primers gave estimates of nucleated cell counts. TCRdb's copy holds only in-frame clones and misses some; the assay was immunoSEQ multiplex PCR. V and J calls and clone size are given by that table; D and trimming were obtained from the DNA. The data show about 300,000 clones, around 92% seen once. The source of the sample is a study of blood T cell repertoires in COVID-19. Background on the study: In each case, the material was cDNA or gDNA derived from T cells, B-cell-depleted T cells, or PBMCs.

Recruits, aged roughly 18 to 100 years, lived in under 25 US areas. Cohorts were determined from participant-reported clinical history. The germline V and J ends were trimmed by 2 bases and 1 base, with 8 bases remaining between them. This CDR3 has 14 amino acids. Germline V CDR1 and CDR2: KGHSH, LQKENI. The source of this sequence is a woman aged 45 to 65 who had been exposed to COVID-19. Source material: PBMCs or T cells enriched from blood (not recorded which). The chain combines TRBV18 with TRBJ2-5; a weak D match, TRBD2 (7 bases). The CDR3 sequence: CASSPAGAQETQYF. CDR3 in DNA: TGTGCCAGCTCACCAGCGGGGGCCCAAGAGACCCAGTACTTC.